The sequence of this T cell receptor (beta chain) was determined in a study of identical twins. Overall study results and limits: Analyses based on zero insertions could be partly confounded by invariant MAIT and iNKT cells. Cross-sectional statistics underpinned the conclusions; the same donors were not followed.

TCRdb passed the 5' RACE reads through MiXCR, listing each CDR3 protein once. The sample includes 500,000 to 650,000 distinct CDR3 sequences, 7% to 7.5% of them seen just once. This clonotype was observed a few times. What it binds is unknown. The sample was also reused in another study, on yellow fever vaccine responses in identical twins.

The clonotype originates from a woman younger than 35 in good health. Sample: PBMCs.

CDR3 protein: CAISAGALVSYNEQFF. The CDR3 nucleotides are TGTGCCATCAGTGCTGGGGCCCTAGTTTCCTACAATGAGCAGTTCTTC. This rearrangement joins TRBV10-3 to TRBJ2-1; D might be TRBD1 (5 bases). V lost 4 bases to trimming and J lost 1 base, with 14 bases between them. The CDR3 is 16 amino acids. Germline CDR1 reads ENHRY; CDR2 reads SYGVKD.